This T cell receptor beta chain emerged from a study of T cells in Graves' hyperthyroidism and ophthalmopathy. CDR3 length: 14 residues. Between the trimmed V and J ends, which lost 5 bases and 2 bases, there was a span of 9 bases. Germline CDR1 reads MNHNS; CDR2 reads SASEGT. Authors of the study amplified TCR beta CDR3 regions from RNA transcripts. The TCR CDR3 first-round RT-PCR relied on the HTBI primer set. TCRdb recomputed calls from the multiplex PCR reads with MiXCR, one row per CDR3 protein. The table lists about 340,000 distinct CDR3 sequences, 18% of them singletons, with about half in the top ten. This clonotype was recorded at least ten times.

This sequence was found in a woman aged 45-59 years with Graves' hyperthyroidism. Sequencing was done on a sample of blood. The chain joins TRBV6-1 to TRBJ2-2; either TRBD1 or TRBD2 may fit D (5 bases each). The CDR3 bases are TGTGCCAGCAGTAGGGACGGTAACACCGGGGAGCTGTTTTTT. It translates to CASSRDGNTGELFF.